This TCR beta chain was sequenced in a study of beta chain features in type 1 diabetes. The wider study: The study examined 107,917,701 sorted cells across all samples. Study-level findings and limits: Compared to healthy donors, patients appeared to have naive, central memory and Treg TCRB repertoires that were more alike.

CDR1 MNHEY and CDR2 SVGAGI come from the germline V gene. V was trimmed by 3 bases and J by 3 bases, leaving 17 bases between them. The CDR3 runs 16 residues. Expressed TCRB transcripts were sequenced after all isolated RNA was converted to cDNA. TCRdb's copy holds only in-frame clones and misses some; the assay was immunoSEQ multiplex PCR. The top ten clones hold about 0.024% of a sample with nearly 250,000 clones, roughly an eighth of them seen once. A single heparinised draw of approximately 0.11 L on average was taken per donor. In regard to this clone: The antigen remains unidentified.

The rearrangement uses TRBV6-5 and TRBJ1-2; D gene unclear. Input material: naive CD4+ T cells from blood. The TCR originated in a woman aged 40 to 49 in good health. CDR3 sequence (DNA): TGTGCCAGCAGTTATTCTCGTACGGCGACTTACTATGGCTACACCTTC. Its translation is CASSYSRTATYYGYTF.